The T cell receptor beta chain under discussion was sequenced for a study of blood T cells in healthy people across ages. Overall study findings and caveats: Strong correlation existed between TCR beta diversity and naive T cell percentage.

Regarding this clonotype: Its specificity is not known.

Primed by a sample-barcoded 5' primer and a J-beta primer mix, a second PCR proceeded for about 6 to 12 cycles. Tagging of each cDNA molecule was performed by a template-switch adaptor with 12 random nucleotides. MiXCR was run by TCRdb on the 5' RACE reads, yielding one entry per CDR3 protein. Of roughly 700,000 distinct CDR3 sequences listed, more than 40% are singletons. The ends were cut back, 6 bases at V and 2 bases at J, with 16 bases in the middle. The germline CDR1 and CDR2 sequences are SNHLY and FYNNEI. The CDR3 is made up of 15 amino acids. The rearrangement links TRBV2 to TRBJ1-1, with D perhaps matching TRBD1 (5 bases). Specimen: blood. This sequence originates from a woman between 55 and 75 years old in good health. Here the CDR3 DNA reads TGTGCCAGCAGCGAGTTGGGGCAGAGTAACACTGAAGCTTTCTTT. Translated, it gives CASSELGQSNTEAFF.